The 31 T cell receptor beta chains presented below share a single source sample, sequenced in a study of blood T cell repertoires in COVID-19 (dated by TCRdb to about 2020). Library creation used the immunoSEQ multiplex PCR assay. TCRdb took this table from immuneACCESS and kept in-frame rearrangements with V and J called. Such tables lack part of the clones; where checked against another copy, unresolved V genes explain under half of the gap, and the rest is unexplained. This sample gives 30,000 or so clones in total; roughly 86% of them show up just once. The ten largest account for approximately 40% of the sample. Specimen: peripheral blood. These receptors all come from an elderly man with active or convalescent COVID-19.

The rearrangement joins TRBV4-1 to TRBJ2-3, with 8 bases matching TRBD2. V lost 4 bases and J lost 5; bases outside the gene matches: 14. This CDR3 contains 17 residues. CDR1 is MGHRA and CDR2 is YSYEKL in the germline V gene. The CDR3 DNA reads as TGCGCCAGCAGCCCCGATGAGGAGCGGGAGACTGGAGATACGCAGTATTTT. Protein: CASSPDEERETGDTQYF.

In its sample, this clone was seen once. Here the CDR3 reads CASSLGRDGYVSPLHF. The CDR3 bases are TGTGCCAGCAGCTTGGGGCGGGACGGGTATGTTTCACCCCTCCACTTT. The gene calls are TRBV5-6 and TRBJ1-6, with a weak D call TRBD1 (5 bases). CDR3 length: 16 amino acids. From germline, CDR1 is SGHDT and CDR2 YYEEEE. Between the trimmed V and J ends, which lost 0 bases and 9 bases, there was a span of 16 bases.

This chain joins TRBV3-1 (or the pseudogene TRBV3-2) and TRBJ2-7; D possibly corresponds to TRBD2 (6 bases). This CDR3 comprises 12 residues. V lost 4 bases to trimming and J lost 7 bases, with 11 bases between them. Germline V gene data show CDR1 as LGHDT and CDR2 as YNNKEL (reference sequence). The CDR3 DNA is TGTGCCAGCAGCCGGGACTTCTGGGAGCAGTACTTC. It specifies CASSRDFWEQYF.

As DNA, the CDR3 is TGTGCCAGCAGCCATCGTCGGGCAGGGACTGGTGGCTACACCTTC. It specifies CASSHRRAGTGGYTF. This chain links TRBV3-1 (or the pseudogene TRBV3-2) with TRBJ1-2, with D perhaps TRBD1 (5 bases). CDR1 is LGHDT and CDR2 is YNNKEL in the germline V gene (reference sequence). The CDR3 is 15 amino acids. V shed 3 bases and J shed 7 bases, with 18 bases lying between them.

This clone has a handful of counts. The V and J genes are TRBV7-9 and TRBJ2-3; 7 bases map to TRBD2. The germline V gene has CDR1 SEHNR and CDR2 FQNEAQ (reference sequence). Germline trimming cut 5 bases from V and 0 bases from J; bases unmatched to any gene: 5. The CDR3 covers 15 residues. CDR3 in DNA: TGTGCCAGCAGCCCTAGCGGCTCTAGCACAGATACGCAGTATTTT. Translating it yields CASSPSGSSTDTQYF.

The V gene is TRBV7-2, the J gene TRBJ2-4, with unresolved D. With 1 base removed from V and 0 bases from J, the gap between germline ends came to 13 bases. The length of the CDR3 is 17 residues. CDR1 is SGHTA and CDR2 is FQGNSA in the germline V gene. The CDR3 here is CASSLGGWNIAKNIQYF. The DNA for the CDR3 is TGTGCCAGCAGCTTAGGAGGCTGGAACATAGCCAAAAACATTCAGTACTTC.

CDR3 DNA: TGTGCCAGCAGCCAAACAGCGGTAGGATTAGAAGCTTTCTTT. It translates to CASSQTAVGLEAFF. V is TRBV9 and J is TRBJ1-1; no clear D gene. V lost 4 bases to trimming and J lost 8 bases, with 18 bases between them. CDR3 length equals 14 residues. Germline loops: CDR1 SGDLS, CDR2 YYNGEE.

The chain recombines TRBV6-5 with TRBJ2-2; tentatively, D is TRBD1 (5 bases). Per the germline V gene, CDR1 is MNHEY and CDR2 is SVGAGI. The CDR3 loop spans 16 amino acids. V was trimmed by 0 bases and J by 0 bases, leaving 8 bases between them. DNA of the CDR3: TGTGCCAGCAGTTACTCGAGGACACCGAACACCGGGGAGCTGTTTTTT. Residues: CASSYSRTPNTGELFF.

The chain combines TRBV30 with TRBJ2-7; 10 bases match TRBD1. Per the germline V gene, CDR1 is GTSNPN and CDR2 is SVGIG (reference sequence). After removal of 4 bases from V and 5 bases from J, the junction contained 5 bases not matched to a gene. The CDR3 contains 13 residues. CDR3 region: CAWTGQGNHEQYF. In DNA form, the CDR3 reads TGTGCCTGGACGGGACAGGGGAACCACGAGCAGTACTTC.

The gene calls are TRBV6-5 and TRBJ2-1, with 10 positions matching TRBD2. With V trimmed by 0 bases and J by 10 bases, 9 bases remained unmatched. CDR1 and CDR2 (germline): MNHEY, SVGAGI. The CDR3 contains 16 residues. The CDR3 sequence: CASSYSGIAGGLEQFF. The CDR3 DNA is TGTGCCAGCAGTTACTCGGGGATAGCGGGAGGATTAGAGCAGTTCTTC.

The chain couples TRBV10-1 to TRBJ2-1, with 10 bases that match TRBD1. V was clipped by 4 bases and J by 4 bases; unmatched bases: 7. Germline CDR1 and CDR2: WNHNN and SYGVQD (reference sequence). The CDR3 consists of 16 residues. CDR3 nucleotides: TGCGCCAGCAGTGTCGGACCGGGACAGGGGTACAATGAGCAGTTCTTC. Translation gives CASSVGPGQGYNEQFF.

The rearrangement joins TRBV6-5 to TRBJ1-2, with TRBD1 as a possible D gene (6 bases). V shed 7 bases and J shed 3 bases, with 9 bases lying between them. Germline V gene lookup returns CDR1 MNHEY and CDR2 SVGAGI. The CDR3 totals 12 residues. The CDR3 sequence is CASTTGYYGYTF. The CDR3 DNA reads TGTGCCAGCACCACAGGGTACTATGGCTACACCTTC.

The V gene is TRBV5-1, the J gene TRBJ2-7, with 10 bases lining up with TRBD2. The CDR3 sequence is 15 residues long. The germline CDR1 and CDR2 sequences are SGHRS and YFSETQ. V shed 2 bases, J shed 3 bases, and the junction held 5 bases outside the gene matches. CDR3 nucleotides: TGCGCCAGCAGCTTCTCTGGACTAGCGGTCTACGAGCAGTACTTC. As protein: CASSFSGLAVYEQYF.

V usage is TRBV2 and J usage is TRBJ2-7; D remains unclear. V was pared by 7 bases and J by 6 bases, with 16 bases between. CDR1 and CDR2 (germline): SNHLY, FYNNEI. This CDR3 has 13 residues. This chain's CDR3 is CASKKDQGGEQYF. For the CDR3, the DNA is TGTGCCAGCAAGAAGGATCAAGGCGGCGAGCAGTACTTC.

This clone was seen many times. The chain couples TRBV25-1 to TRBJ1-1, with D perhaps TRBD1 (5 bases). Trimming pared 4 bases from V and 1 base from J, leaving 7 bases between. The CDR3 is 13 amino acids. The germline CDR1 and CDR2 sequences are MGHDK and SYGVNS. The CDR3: CASSVGGNTEAFF. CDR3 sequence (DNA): TGTGCCAGCAGTGTGGGGGGGAACACTGAAGCTTTCTTT. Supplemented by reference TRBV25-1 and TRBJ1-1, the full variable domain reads EADIYQTPRYLVIGTGKKITLECSQTMGHDKMYWYQQDPGMELHLIHYSYGVNSTEKGDLSSESTVSRIRTEHFPLTLESARPSHTSQYLCASSVGGNTEAFFGQGTRLTVV.

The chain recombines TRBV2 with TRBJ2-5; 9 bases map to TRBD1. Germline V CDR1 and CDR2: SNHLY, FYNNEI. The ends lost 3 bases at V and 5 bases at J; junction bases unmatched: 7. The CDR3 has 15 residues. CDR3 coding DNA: TGTGCCAGCAGTGAGGACAGGGGTGCGTTCGAGACCCAGTACTTC. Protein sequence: CASSEDRGAFETQYF.

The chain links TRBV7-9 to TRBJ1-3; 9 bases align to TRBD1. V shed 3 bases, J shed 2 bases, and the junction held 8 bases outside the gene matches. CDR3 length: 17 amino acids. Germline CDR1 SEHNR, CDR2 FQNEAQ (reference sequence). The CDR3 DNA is TGTGCCAGCAGCTTCCCCGGGACAGGGACTCCTGGAAACACCATATATTTT. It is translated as CASSFPGTGTPGNTIYF.

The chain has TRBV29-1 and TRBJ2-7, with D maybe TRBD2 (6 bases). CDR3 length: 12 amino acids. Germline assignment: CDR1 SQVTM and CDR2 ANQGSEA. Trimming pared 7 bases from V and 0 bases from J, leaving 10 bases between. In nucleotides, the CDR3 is TGCAGCGGAGGTAGCGGCTCCTACGAGCAGTACTTC. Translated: CSGGSGSYEQYF.

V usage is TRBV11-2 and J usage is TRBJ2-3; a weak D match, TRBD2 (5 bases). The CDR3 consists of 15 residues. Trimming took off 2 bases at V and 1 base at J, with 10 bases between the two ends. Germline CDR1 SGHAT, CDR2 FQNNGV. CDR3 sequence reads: CASSLRGAGTDTQYF. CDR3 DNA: TGTGCCAGCAGCTTACGGGGAGCGGGCACAGATACGCAGTATTTT.

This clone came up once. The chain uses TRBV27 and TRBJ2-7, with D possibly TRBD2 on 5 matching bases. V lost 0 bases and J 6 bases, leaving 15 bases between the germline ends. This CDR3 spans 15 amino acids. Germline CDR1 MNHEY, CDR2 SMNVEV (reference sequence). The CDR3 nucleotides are TGTGCCAGCAGTTTATCCGGGGTCCCTAAGGGCGAGCAGTACTTC. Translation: CASSLSGVPKGEQYF.

CDR3 sequence: CASSPFLGTSGYNEQFF. DNA for the CDR3: TGCGCCAGCAGCCCCTTTCTTGGGACTAGCGGCTACAATGAGCAGTTCTTC. The chain has TRBV4-1 and TRBJ2-1; 11 nucleotides agree with TRBD2. The CDR3 has 17 amino acids. CDR1 is MGHRA, CDR2 YSYEKL, per germline. The J segment lost 3 bases and the V segment lost 4 bases, leaving 8 bases of the junction unmatched.

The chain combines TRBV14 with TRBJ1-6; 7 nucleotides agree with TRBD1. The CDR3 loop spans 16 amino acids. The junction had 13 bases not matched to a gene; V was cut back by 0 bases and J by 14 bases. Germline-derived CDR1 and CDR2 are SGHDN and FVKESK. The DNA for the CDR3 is TGTGCCAGCAGCCAAGATATAGCCCGACAGGGAGACACCCTCCACTTT. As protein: CASSQDIARQGDTLHF.

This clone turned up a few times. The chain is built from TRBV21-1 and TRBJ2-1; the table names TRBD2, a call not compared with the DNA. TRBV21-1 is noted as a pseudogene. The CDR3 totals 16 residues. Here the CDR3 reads CASSNEAQRETDEQFF. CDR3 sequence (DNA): TGTGCCAGCAGCAACGAGGCCCAGCGGGAGACGGATGAGCAGTTCTTC.

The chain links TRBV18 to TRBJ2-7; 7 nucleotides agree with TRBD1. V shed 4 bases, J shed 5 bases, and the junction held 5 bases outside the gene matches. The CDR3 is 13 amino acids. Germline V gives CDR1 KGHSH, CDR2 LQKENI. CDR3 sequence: CASSRTGAHEQYF. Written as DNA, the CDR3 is TGTGCCAGCTCACGTACAGGGGCCCACGAGCAGTACTTC. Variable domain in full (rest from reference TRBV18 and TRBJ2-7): NAGVMQNPRHLVRRRGQEARLRCSPMKGHSHVYWYRQLPEEGLKFMVYLQKENIIDESGMPKERFSAEFPKEGPSILRIQQVVRGDSAAYFCASSRTGAHEQYFGPGTRLTVT.

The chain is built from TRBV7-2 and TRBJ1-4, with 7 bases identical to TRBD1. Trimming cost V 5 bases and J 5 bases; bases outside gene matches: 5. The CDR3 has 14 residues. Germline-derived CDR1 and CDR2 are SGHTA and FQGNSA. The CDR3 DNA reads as TGTGCCAGCAGCGACGGGACAGCCAATGAAAAACTGTTTTTT. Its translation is CASSDGTANEKLFF.

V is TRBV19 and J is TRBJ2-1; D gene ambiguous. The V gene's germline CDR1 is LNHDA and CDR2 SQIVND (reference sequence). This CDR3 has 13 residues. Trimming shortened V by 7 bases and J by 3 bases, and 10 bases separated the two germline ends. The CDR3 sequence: CASNSALYNEQFF. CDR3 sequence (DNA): TGTGCCAGTAATTCCGCGCTCTACAATGAGCAGTTCTTC.

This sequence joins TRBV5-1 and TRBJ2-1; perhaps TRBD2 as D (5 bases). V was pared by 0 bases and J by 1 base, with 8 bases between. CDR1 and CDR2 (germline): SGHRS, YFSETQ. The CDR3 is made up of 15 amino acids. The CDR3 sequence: CASSLVTTSYNEQFF. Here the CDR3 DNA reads TGCGCCAGCAGCTTGGTGACTACGTCCTACAATGAGCAGTTCTTC.

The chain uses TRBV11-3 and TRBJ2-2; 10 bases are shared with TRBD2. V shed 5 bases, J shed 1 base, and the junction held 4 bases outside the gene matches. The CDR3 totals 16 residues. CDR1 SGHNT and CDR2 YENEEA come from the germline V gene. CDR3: CASSPLAGGNTGELFF. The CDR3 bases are TGTGCCAGCAGCCCCTTAGCGGGGGGGAACACCGGGGAGCTGTTTTTT.

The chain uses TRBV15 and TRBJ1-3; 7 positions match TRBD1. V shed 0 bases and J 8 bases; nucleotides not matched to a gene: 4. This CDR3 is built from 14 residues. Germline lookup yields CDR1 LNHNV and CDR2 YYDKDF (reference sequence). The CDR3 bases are TGTGCCACCAGCAGAGACAAGGGGGCTGACACCATATATTTT. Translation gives CATSRDKGADTIYF.

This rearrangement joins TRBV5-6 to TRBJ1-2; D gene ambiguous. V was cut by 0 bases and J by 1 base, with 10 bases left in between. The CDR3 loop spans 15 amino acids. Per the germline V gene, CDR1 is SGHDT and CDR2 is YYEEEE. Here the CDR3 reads CASSLVGYINYGYTF. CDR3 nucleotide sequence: TGTGCCAGCAGCTTGGTGGGCTATATTAACTATGGCTACACCTTC.

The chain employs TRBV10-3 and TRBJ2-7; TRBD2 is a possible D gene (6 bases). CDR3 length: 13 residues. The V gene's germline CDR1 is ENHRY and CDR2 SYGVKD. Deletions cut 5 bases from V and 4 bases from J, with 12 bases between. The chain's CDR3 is CAISPSEGYEQYF. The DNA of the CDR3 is TGTGCCATCAGTCCTAGCGAAGGGTACGAGCAGTACTTC.